The 25 T cell receptor beta chains below were found in one sample sequenced in a study of shared clonotypes between healthy human individuals (dated by TCRdb to the early 2020s). Library construction relied on the immunoSEQ multiplex PCR assay. TCRdb holds this immuneACCESS table with in-frame rearrangements only. Some clones are missing; in checked studies, unresolved V genes explain under half, and the rest has no known cause. The sample contains about 580,000 clones, roughly 98% of them found a single time. 0.3% of the sample comes from the top ten. For the CD8 naive samples, CD45RO-negative cells were positively selected for CCR7, yielding a CD45RA+CCR7+ population from which TemRA cells were excluded. The source material was naive CD8+ T cells sorted from blood. This specimen's cell subset or site label, interpreted: CD45RA+CCR7+. These receptors were collected from a man aged 25-45 years in good health.

This clone was seen once. V is TRBV7-9 and J is TRBJ2-7; maybe TRBD2 (5 bases). Trimming took off 6 bases at V and 5 bases at J, with 14 bases between the two ends. CDR3 size: 13 residues. The germline V gene has CDR1 SEHNR and CDR2 FQNEAQ (reference sequence). CDR3 nucleotide sequence: TGTGCCAGCAGGGCCCCGGCGGGTGACGAGCAGTACTTC. Amino acid sequence: CASRAPAGDEQYF.

The chain employs TRBV7-9 and TRBJ1-4; tentatively, D is TRBD1 (5 bases). CDR3 length equals 14 residues. V was pared by 4 bases and J by 7 bases, with 13 bases between. The germline CDR1 and CDR2 sequences are SEHNR and FQNEAQ (reference sequence). The DNA of the CDR3 is TGTGCCAGCAGCTCGACAGTGGAATCTGAAAAACTGTTTTTT. It encodes CASSSTVESEKLFF. The whole variable domain, remainder taken from reference TRBV7-9 and TRBJ1-4, is DTGVSQNPRHKITKRGQNVTFRCDPISEHNRLYWYRQTLGQGPEFLTYFQNEAQLEKSRLLSDRFSAERPKGSFSTLEIQRTEQGDSAMYLCASSSTVESEKLFFGSGTQLSVL.

The chain uses TRBV10-2 and TRBJ1-5; D gene uncertain. The V gene's germline CDR1 is WSHSY and CDR2 SAAADI. CDR3 length: 13 residues. The V and J ends lost 1 base and 2 bases respectively, with 3 bases between them. The chain's CDR3 is CASSELGNQPQHF. CDR3 bases: TGCGCCAGCAGTGAGTTAGGCAATCAGCCCCAGCATTTT.

V is TRBV7-8 and J is TRBJ1-5; D uncertain. Germline V gives CDR1 SGHVS, CDR2 FQNEAQ. V was pared by 5 bases and J by 1 base, with 3 bases between. There are 12 residues in the CDR3. Here the CDR3 reads CASSGSNQPQHF. CDR3 nucleotides: TGTGCCAGCAGCGGGAGCAATCAGCCCCAGCATTTT.

The chain joins TRBV2 to TRBJ2-1, with TRBD2 matching 11 bases. Germline V gives CDR1 SNHLY, CDR2 FYNNEI. This CDR3 comprises 13 residues. With V trimmed by 10 bases and J by 6 bases, 5 bases remained unmatched. The CDR3 protein is CATGLAGANEQFF. As DNA, the CDR3 is TGTGCCACCGGACTAGCGGGCGCCAATGAGCAGTTCTTC. The variable domain in full, completed from reference TRBV2 and TRBJ2-1, reads EPEVTQTPSHQVTQMGQEVILRCVPISNHLYFYWYRQILGQKVEFLVSFYNNEISEKSEIFDDQFSVERPDGSNFTLKIRSTKLEDSAMYFCATGLAGANEQFFGPGTRLTVL.

The chain couples TRBV10-3 to TRBJ2-5; D is ambiguous. This CDR3 has 13 residues. Per the germline V gene, CDR1 is ENHRY and CDR2 is SYGVKD. V dropped 6 bases and J dropped 1 base, with 9 bases sitting between them. CDR3 bases: TGTGCCATCAGGGAGCGAGTCCAAGAGACCCAGTACTTC. It is translated as CAIRERVQETQYF.

V usage is TRBV6-5 and J usage is TRBJ1-2; D not certain. Trimming removed 6 bases at V and 3 bases at J, with 14 bases between. Germline lookup yields CDR1 MNHEY and CDR2 SVGAGI. The CDR3 is 14 residues long. CDR3 coding DNA: TGTGCCAGCAGCCCCAGTGGCGGCCACTATGGCTACACCTTC. Residues: CASSPSGGHYGYTF.

The rearrangement joins TRBV19 to TRBJ1-5; D gene ambiguous. Germline V lookup: CDR1 LNHDA, CDR2 SQIVND (reference sequence). The V and J ends lost 3 bases and 5 bases respectively, with 8 bases between them. This CDR3 region has 13 residues. CDR3 nucleotide sequence: TGTGCCAGTAGTATTATTGGATATCAGCCCCAGCATTTT. It is translated as CASSIIGYQPQHF.

Concerning this clone itself: Other nucleotide sequences from this sample produce the same CDR3. V usage is TRBV11-2 and J usage is TRBJ2-1, with D unclear. Germline CDR1 SGHAT, CDR2 FQNNGV. This CDR3 is built from 12 residues. V dropped 1 base and J dropped 6 bases, with 4 bases sitting between them. The CDR3 DNA is TGTGCCAGCAGCTTAGTATCCAATGAGCAGTTCTTC. Its protein is CASSLVSNEQFF.

The chain has TRBV7-9 and TRBJ1-1; no firm D call. The CDR3 sequence is 17 residues long. CDR1 and CDR2 from the germline V gene are SEHNR and FQNEAQ (reference sequence). V was cut by 2 bases and J by 1 base, with 17 bases left in between. CDR3 nucleotides: TGTGCCAGCAGCTTATCCGCCTTGCCCGCAGGGAACACTGAAGCTTTCTTT. Its protein product is CASSLSALPAGNTEAFF.

The chain has TRBV29-1 and TRBJ2-3; TRBD2 matches 13 bases. J lost 4 bases, V lost 6 bases, and 7 bases had no gene match. This CDR3 has 15 residues. Per the germline V gene, CDR1 is SQVTM and CDR2 is ANQGSEA. CDR3 sequence: CSVVRTSGSSDTQYF. Written as DNA, the CDR3 is TGCAGCGTCGTTCGGACTAGCGGGAGTTCAGATACGCAGTATTTT.

The chain combines TRBV7-9 with TRBJ2-3; 11 nucleotides align to TRBD2. Trimming removed 5 bases from V and 3 bases from J; junction bases left unmatched: 10. Germline loops: CDR1 SEHNR, CDR2 FQNEAQ (reference sequence). CDR3 length: 17 amino acids. CDR3 DNA: TGTGCCAGCAGCCCGACCGGGACTAGCGGCTTGACAGATACGCAGTATTTT. It translates to CASSPTGTSGLTDTQYF.

The rearrangement links TRBV10-1 to TRBJ2-2; D not certain. Germline values: CDR1 WNHNN, CDR2 SYGVQD (reference sequence). Deletions cut 0 bases from V and 7 bases from J, with 12 bases between. CDR3 length equals 15 residues. The CDR3 sequence is CASSESVGKIGELFF. In nucleotides, the CDR3 is TGCGCCAGCAGTGAGTCGGTGGGGAAAATCGGGGAGCTGTTTTTT.

The rearrangement links TRBV7-8 to TRBJ2-7; the match to TRBD2 covers 11 bases. After removal of 0 bases from V and 2 bases from J, the junction contained 3 bases not matched to a gene. Germline-derived CDR1 and CDR2 are SGHVS and FQNEAQ. The CDR3 totals 16 residues. The chain's CDR3 is CASSLALAGGAYEQYF. CDR3 bases: TGTGCCAGCAGCTTAGCGCTAGCGGGAGGCGCCTACGAGCAGTACTTC.

J is TRBJ2-7 and V is TRBV5-1, with D tentatively TRBD1 (6 bases). CDR1 and CDR2 from the germline V gene are SGHRS and YFSETQ. The CDR3 loop spans 12 amino acids. V lost 4 bases and J 5 bases, leaving 10 bases between the germline ends. The CDR3 sequence: CASSEQGDEQYF. The DNA of the CDR3 is TGCGCCAGCAGCGAACAGGGAGACGAGCAGTACTTC.

The CDR3: CASSYQESHPQHF. Here the CDR3 DNA reads TGTGCCAGCAGTTACCAGGAGAGCCATCCCCAGCATTTT. This chain uses TRBV27 with TRBJ1-5; D is ambiguous. V lost 4 bases and J 10 bases, leaving 14 bases between the germline ends. Germline CDR1 reads MNHEY; CDR2 reads SMNVEV (reference sequence). The length of the CDR3 is 13 residues.

This clone has more than one count but fewer than ten. V and J are TRBV6-1 and TRBJ2-7; possibly TRBD2 for D (6 bases). The CDR3 runs 12 residues. The germline V gene has CDR1 MNHNS and CDR2 SASEGT. Trimming cost V 7 bases and J 3 bases, with 10 bases left between them. The chain's CDR3 is CASNPGDYEQYF. The CDR3 DNA reads as TGTGCCAGCAACCCGGGAGACTACGAGCAGTACTTC.

This rearrangement joins TRBV28 to TRBJ2-7; D unclear. The CDR3 is 12 residues long. Between the trimmed V and J ends, which lost 6 bases and 1 base, there was a span of 7 bases. CDR1 is MDHEN, CDR2 SYDVKM, per germline. The CDR3 loop reads CASRDGSYEQYF. In nucleotides, the CDR3 is TGTGCCAGCAGGGACGGATCCTACGAGCAGTACTTC.

The chain joins TRBV5-8 to TRBJ2-1; TRBD1 or TRBD2 may be the D gene (5 bases each). Trimming cost V 2 bases and J 3 bases, with 18 bases left between them. Germline CDR1 SGHTS, CDR2 YDEGEE. This CDR3 contains 17 residues. The CDR3, as DNA: TGTGCCAGCAGCTTTCTTATGGTCGGGACGTACTACAATGAGCAGTTCTTC. It encodes CASSFLMVGTYYNEQFF.

The J gene is TRBJ1-2, the V gene TRBV7-6; 7 positions agree with TRBD1. The CDR3 runs to 17 residues. CDR1 is SGHVS, CDR2 FNYEAQ, per germline. V gave up 0 bases and J gave up 5 bases; unmatched junction bases: 12. CDR3 DNA sequence: TGTGCCAGCAGCTTAGCCCCCGGGCCGGGACAGCAGTATGGCTACACCTTC. It encodes CASSLAPGPGQQYGYTF.

This clone appeared once. The chain couples TRBV7-9 to TRBJ1-2; D uncertain. This CDR3 contains 13 residues. V was shortened by 4 bases and J by 4 bases, with 10 bases between the two germline ends. Germline V gives CDR1 SEHNR, CDR2 FQNEAQ (reference sequence). In nucleotides, the CDR3 is TGTGCCAGCAGCTCATCAAAGGGCTATGGCTACACCTTC. It specifies CASSSSKGYGYTF.

In the case of this clone: In the same sample, other DNA sequences code for this CDR3. V and J are TRBV5-6 and TRBJ2-1; the D is unclear. In germline, CDR1 is SGHDT, CDR2 YYEEEE. The CDR3 spans 15 residues. V was cut by 0 bases and J by 0 bases, with 7 bases left in between. The CDR3 coding sequence is TGTGCCAGCAGCTTGGTCGGAAGCTCCTACAATGAGCAGTTCTTC. Translation: CASSLVGSSYNEQFF.

V and J are TRBV11-2 and TRBJ2-3; no firm D call. The germline CDR1 and CDR2 sequences are SGHAT and FQNNGV. CDR3 length: 16 residues. V gave up 5 bases and J gave up 0 bases, with 15 bases separating them. The CDR3 is CASSQSVSSSTDTQYF. CDR3 in DNA: TGTGCCAGCAGCCAATCTGTCAGCAGCAGCACAGATACGCAGTATTTT.

The CDR3 is CASSLEGSTGLAGASGEQYF. In nucleotides, the CDR3 is TGTGCCAGCAGTTTAGAGGGGAGTACGGGACTAGCGGGAGCTTCGGGGGAGCAGTACTTC. This chain connects TRBV27 to TRBJ2-7; the match to TRBD2 covers 14 bases. The CDR3 contains 20 residues. The germline V gene has CDR1 MNHEY and CDR2 SMNVEV (reference sequence). The J segment lost 7 bases and the V segment lost 2 bases, leaving 19 bases of the junction unmatched.

This rearrangement joins TRBV2 to TRBJ2-1; D is undetermined. The V gene lost 3 bases and the J gene lost 9 bases, with 6 bases spanning the gap. Germline CDR1 is SNHLY and CDR2 is FYNNEI. This CDR3 contains 11 residues. CDR3 sequence reads: CASSEGGEQFF. CDR3 sequence (DNA): TGTGCCAGCAGTGAGGGTGGTGAGCAGTTCTTC.